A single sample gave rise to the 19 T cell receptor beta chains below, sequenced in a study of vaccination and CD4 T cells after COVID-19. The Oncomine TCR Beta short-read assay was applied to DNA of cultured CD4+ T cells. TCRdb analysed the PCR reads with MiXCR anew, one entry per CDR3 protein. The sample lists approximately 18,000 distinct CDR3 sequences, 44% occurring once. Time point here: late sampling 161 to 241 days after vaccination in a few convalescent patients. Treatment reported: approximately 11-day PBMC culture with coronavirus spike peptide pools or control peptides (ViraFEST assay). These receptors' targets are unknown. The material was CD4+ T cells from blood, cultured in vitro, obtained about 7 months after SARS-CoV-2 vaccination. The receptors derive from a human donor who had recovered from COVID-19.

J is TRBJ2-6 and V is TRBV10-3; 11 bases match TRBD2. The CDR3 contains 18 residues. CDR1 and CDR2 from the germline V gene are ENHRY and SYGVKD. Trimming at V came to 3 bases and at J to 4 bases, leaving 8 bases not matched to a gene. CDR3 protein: CAISENLAGGSGANVLTF. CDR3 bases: TGTGCCATCAGTGAAAATCTAGCGGGAGGAAGCGGGGCCAACGTCCTGACTTTC.

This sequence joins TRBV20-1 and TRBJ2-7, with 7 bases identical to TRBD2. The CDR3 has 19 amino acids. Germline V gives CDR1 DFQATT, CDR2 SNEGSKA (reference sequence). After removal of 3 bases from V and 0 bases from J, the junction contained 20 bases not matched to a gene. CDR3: CSASSPSGSTNPSSYEQYF. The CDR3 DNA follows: TGCAGTGCTAGTTCTCCTAGCGGAAGTACCAATCCTAGCTCCTACGAGCAGTACTTC.

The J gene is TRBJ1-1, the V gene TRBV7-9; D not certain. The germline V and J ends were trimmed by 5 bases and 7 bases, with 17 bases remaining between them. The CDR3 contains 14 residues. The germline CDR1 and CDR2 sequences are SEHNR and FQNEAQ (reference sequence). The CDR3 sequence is CASSGPPLRDEAFF. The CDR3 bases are TGTGCCAGCAGCGGGCCTCCCCTTCGCGATGAAGCTTTCTTT.

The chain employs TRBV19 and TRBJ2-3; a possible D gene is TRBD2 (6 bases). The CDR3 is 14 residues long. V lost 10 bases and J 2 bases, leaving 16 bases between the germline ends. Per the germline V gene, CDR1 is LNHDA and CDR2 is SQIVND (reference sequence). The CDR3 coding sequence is TGTGCCACCCGCCCGGGACTGAACACAGATACGCAGTATTTT. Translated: CATRPGLNTDTQYF. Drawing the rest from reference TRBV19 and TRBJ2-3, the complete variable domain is DGGITQSPKYLFRKEGQNVTLSCEQNLNHDAMYWYRQDPGQGLRLIYYSQIVNDFQKGDIAEGYSVSREKKESFPLTVTSAQKNPTAFYLCATRPGLNTDTQYFGPGTRLTVL.

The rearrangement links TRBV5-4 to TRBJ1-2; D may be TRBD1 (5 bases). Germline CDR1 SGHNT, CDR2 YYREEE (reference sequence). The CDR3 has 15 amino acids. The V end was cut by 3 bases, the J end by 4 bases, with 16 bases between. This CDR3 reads CASSSMGEALYGYTF. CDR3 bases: TGTGCCAGCAGCTCAATGGGGGAGGCCCTCTATGGCTACACCTTC.

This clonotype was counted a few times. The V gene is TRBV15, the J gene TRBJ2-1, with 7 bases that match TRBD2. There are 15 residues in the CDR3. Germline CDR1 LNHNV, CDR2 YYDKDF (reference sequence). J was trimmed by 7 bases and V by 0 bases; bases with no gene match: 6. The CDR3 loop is CATSRDRDSGNEQFF. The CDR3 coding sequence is TGTGCCACCAGCAGAGATCGGGATAGCGGGAATGAGCAGTTCTTC.

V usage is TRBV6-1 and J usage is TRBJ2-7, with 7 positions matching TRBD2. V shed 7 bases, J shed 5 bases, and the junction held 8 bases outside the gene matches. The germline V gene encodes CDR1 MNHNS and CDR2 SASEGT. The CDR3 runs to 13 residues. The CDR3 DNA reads TGTGCCAGCAACTCCCGGGACTATAACGAGCAGTACTTC. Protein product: CASNSRDYNEQYF.

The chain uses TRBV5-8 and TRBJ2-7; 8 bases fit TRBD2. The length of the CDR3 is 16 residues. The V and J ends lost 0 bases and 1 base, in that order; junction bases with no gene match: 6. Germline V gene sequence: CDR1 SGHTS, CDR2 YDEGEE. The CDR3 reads CASSLVSGTISYEQYF. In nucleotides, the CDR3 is TGTGCCAGCAGCTTGGTTAGCGGGACCATATCCTACGAGCAGTACTTC.

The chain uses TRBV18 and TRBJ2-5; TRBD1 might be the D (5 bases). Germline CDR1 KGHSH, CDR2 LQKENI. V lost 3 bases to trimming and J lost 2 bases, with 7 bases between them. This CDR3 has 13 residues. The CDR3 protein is CASSPGLQETQYF. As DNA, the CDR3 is TGTGCCAGCTCACCGGGGCTTCAAGAGACCCAGTACTTC.

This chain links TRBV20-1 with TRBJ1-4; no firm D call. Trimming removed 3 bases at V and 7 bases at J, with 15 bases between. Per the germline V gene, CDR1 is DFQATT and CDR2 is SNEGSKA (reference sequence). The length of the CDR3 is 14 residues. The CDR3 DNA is TGCAGTGCTAGTTACGGGGTATCGAGTGAAAAACTGTTTTTT. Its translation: CSASYGVSSEKLFF.

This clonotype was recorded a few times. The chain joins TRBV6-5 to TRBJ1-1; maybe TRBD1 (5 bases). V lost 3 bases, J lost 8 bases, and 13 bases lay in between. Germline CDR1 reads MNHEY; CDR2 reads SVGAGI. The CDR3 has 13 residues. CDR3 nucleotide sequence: TGTGCCAGCAGTTATGGGACCCATCGGGAAGCTTTCTTT. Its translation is CASSYGTHREAFF.

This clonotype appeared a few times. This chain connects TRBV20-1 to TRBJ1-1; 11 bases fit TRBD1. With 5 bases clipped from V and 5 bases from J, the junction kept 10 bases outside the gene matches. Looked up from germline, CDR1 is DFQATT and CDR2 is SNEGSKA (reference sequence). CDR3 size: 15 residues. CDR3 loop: CSASNPGQGGTEAFF. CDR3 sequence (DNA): TGCAGTGCTTCGAACCCGGGACAGGGGGGAACTGAAGCTTTCTTT.

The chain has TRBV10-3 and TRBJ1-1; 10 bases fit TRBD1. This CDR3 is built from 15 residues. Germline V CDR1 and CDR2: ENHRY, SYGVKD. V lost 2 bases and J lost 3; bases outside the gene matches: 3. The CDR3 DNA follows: TGTGCCATCAGTGAGGCGGACAGGGGGGACACTGAAGCTTTCTTT. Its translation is CAISEADRGDTEAFF.

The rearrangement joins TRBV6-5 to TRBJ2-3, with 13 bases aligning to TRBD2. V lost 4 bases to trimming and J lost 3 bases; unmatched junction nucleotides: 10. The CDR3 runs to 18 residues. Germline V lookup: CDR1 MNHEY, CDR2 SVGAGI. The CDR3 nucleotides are TGTGCCAGCAGTTCGTTAAGACTGGGACTAGCGGGGACAGATACGCAGTATTTT. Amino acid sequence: CASSSLRLGLAGTDTQYF.

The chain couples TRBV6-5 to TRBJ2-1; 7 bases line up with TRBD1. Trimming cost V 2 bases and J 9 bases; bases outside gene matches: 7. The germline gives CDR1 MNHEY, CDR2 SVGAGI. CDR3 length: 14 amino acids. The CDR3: CASSYDFWDSEQFF. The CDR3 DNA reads TGTGCCAGCAGTTACGATTTCTGGGACAGTGAGCAGTTCTTC.

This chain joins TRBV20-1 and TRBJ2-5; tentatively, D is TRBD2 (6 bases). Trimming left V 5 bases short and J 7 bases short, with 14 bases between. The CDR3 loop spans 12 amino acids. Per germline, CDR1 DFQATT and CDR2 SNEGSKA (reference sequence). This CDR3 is CSARGTGGTQYF. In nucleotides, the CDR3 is TGCAGTGCTCGGGGGACCGGCGGGACCCAGTACTTC.

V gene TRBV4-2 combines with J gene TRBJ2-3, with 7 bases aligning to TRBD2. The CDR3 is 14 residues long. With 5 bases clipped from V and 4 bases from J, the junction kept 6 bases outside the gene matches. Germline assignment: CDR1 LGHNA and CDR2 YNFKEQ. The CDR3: CASSWAGEPDTQYF. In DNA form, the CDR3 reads TGTGCCAGCAGCTGGGCGGGAGAACCAGATACGCAGTATTTT.

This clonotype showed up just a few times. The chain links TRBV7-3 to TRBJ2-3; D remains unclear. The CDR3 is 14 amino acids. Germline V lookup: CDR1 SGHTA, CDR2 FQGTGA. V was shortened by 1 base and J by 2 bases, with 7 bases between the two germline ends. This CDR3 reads CASSLSADTDTQYF. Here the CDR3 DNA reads TGTGCCAGCAGCTTAAGTGCGGACACAGATACGCAGTATTTT.

In nucleotides, the CDR3 is TGTGCCAGCAGCCCCGTGCGGGCGGGGGGTTCCTACGAGCAGTACTTC. It is translated as CASSPVRAGGSYEQYF. The chain links TRBV6-1 to TRBJ2-7; 8 positions agree with TRBD2. Germline V gene sequence: CDR1 MNHNS, CDR2 SASEGT. Trimming removed 6 bases from V and 1 base from J; junction bases left unmatched: 11. The CDR3 is made up of 16 amino acids.